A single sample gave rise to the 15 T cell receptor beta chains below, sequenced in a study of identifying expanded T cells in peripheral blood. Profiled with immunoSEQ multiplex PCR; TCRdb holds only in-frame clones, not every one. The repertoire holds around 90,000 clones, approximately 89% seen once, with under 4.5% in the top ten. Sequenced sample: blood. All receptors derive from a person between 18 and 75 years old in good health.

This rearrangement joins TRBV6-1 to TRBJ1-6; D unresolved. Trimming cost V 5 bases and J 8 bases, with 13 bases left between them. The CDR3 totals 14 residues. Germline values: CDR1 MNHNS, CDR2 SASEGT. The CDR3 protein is CASSYRPRYSPLHF. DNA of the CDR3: TGTGCCAGCAGTTATAGGCCAAGATATTCACCCCTCCACTTT.

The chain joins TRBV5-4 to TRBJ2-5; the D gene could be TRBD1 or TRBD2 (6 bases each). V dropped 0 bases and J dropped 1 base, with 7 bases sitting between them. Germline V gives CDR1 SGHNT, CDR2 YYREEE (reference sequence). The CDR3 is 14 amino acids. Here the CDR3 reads CASSLGGAQETQYF. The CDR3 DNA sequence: TGTGCCAGCAGCTTGGGGGGGGCCCAAGAGACCCAGTACTTC.

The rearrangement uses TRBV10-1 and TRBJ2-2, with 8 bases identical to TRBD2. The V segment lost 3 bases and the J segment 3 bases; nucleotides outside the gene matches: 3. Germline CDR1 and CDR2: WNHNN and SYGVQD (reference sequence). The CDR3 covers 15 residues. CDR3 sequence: CASSEGTRHTGELFF. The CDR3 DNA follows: TGCGCCAGCAGTGAAGGGACTAGACACACCGGGGAGCTGTTTTTT.

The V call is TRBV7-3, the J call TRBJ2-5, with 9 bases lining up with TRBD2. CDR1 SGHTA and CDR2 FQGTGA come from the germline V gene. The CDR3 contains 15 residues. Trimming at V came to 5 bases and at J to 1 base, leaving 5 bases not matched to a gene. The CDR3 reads CASSNSGGRQETQYF. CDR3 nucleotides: TGTGCCAGCAGCAACAGCGGGGGGCGCCAAGAGACCCAGTACTTC.

CDR3 nucleotides: TGTGCCAGCAGCTTAGGTCAGTACGAGCAGTACTTC. The encoded protein is CASSLGQYEQYF. The chain employs TRBV11-2 and TRBJ2-7; no clear D gene. V gave up 1 base and J gave up 4 bases, with 5 bases separating them. The CDR3 has 12 amino acids. CDR1 is SGHAT and CDR2 is FQNNGV in the germline V gene.

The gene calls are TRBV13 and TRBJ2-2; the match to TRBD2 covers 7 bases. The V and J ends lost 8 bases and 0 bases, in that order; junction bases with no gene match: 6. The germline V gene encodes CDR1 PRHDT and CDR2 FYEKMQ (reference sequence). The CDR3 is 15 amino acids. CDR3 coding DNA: TGTGCCAGCTGGCTGAGCGGGACGAACACCGGGGAGCTGTTTTTT. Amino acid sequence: CASWLSGTNTGELFF. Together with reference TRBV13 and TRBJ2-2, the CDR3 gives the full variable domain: AAGVIQSPRHLIKEKRETATLKCYPIPRHDTVYWYQQGPGQDPQFLISFYEKMQSDKGSIPDRFSAQQFSDYHSELNMSSLELGDSALYFCASWLSGTNTGELFFGEGSRLTVL.

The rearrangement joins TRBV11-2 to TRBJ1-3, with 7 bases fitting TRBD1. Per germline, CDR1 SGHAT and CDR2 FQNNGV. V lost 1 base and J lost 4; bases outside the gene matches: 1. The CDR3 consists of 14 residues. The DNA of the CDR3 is TGTGCCAGCAGCTTAGGGGACAGAGGAAACACCATATATTTT. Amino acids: CASSLGDRGNTIYF.

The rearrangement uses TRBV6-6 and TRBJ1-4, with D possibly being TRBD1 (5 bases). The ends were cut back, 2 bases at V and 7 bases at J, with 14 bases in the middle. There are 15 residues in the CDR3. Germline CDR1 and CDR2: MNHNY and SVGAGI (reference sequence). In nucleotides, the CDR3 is TGTGCCAGCAGTTACGACGGGAGGGGTTTTGAAAAACTGTTTTTT. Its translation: CASSYDGRGFEKLFF.

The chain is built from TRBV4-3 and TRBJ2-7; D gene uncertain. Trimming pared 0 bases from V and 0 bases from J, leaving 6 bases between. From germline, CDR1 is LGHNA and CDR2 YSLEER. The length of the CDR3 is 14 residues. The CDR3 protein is CASSQDRRSYEQYF. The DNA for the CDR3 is TGCGCCAGCAGCCAAGATCGGCGCTCCTACGAGCAGTACTTC.

The CDR3 DNA reads TGTGCCAGCAGTGAAATTTCGACTCTTTGGGATGAGTATTTT. Its translation is CASSEISTLWDEYF. This chain joins TRBV2 and TRBJ2-3; D gene ambiguous. Germline-derived CDR1 and CDR2 are SNHLY and FYNNEI. The CDR3 consists of 14 residues. V lost 2 bases to trimming and J lost 13 bases, with 19 bases between them.

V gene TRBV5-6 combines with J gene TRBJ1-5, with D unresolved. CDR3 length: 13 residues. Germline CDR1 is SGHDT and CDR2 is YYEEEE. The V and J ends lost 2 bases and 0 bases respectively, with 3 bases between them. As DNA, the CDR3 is TGTGCCAGCAGCTTAGGTAGCAATCAGCCCCAGCATTTT. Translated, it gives CASSLGSNQPQHF.

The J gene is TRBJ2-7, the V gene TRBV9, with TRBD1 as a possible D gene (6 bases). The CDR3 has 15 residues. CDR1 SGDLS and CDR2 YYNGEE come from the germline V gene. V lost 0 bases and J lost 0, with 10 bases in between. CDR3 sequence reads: CASSVGSGASYEQYF. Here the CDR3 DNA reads TGTGCCAGCAGCGTAGGCTCAGGGGCCTCCTACGAGCAGTACTTC.

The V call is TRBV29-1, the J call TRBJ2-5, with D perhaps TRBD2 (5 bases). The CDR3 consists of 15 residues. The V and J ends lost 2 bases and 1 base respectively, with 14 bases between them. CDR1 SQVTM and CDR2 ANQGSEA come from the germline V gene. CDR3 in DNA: TGCAGCGTTGAAAAGTCTAGCAGCTTCCAAGAGACCCAGTACTTC. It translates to CSVEKSSSFQETQYF.

CDR3 amino acids: CSGQGDEQFF. In DNA, the CDR3 is TGCAGTGGTCAGGGAGATGAGCAGTTCTTC. This sequence joins TRBV20-1 and TRBJ2-1; D may correspond to TRBD1 or TRBD2 (5 bases each). There are 10 residues in the CDR3. V shed 7 bases and J shed 8 bases, with 9 bases lying between them. The V gene's germline CDR1 is DFQATT and CDR2 SNEGSKA (reference sequence).

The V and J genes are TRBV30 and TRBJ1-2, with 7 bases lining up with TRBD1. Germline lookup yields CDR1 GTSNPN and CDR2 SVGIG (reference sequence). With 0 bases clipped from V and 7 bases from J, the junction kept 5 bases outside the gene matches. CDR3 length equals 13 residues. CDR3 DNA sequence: TGTGCCTGGAGTGTACAAGGACAGGCTGGCTACACCTTC. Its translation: CAWSVQGQAGYTF.